This entry lists 32 T cell receptor beta chains sequenced from one sample in a study of identical twins. TCRdb passed the 5' RACE reads through MiXCR, listing each CDR3 protein once. The sample holds roughly 1.6 million distinct CDR3 sequences, about 32% seen once. The sequenced material came from cord blood. The receptors derive from a newborn girl in good health.

This clonotype has only a few counts. This chain joins TRBV7-9 and TRBJ2-5; D possibly corresponds to TRBD2 (5 bases). This CDR3 has 15 residues. V gave up 8 bases and J gave up 2 bases, with 18 bases separating them. Germline assignment: CDR1 SEHNR and CDR2 FQNEAQ (reference sequence). CDR3 loop: CASSRPLAGQETQYF. The CDR3 coding sequence is TGTGCCAGCTCCCGGCCCCTAGCTGGTCAAGAGACCCAGTACTTC.

This chain links TRBV5-5 with TRBJ2-7; no definite D call. Germline CDR1 and CDR2: SGHKS and YYEKEE (reference sequence). The CDR3 length is 15 residues. With 0 bases removed from V and 3 bases from J, the gap between germline ends came to 13 bases. CDR3 amino acids: CASSLALGQYYEQYF. CDR3 coding DNA: TGTGCCAGCAGCTTGGCCTTAGGGCAGTACTACGAGCAGTACTTC.

In this sample, this clonotype turned up a few times. The V gene is TRBV29-1, the J gene TRBJ1-5, with D tentatively TRBD1 (5 bases). Trimming shortened V by 4 bases and J by 3 bases, and 13 bases separated the two germline ends. The CDR3 sequence is 14 residues long. CDR1 and CDR2 from the germline V gene are SQVTM and ANQGSEA. CDR3 protein: CSVGGTAFNQPQHF. Here the CDR3 DNA reads TGCAGCGTTGGAGGGACCGCCTTCAATCAGCCCCAGCATTTT. The variable domain in full, completed from reference TRBV29-1 and TRBJ1-5, reads SAVISQKPSRDICQRGTSLTIQCQVDSQVTMMFWYRQQPGQSLTLIATANQGSEATYESGFVIDKFPISRPNLTFSTLTVSNMSPEDSSIYLCSVGGTAFNQPQHFGDGTRLSIL.

At least ten counts were recorded for this clonotype. This sequence joins TRBV20-1 and TRBJ2-1; no clear D gene. CDR3 size: 14 residues. The V gene's germline CDR1 is DFQATT and CDR2 SNEGSKA (reference sequence). Trimming stripped 2 bases from V and 6 bases from J, with 14 bases between. The CDR3 sequence is CSARSPAAFNEQFF. DNA for the CDR3: TGCAGTGCTAGATCCCCAGCAGCCTTCAATGAGCAGTTCTTC.

This clonotype was counted between two and nine times. The genes are TRBV21-1 and TRBJ1-5; the table's TRBD1 call for D was not verified on the DNA. TRBV21-1 is marked as a pseudogene. The CDR3 is 17 residues long. The CDR3 region has the DNA TGTGCCAGATCTATTAAATGGGGACAGCCACGCAATCAGCCCCAGCATTTT. Protein product: CARSIKWGQPRNQPQHF.

The chain employs TRBV7-9 and TRBJ1-4, with D perhaps TRBD1 (6 bases). Germline V gene sequence: CDR1 SEHNR, CDR2 FQNEAQ (reference sequence). The ends were cut back, 5 bases at V and 5 bases at J, with 15 bases in the middle. This CDR3 region has 15 residues. CDR3 sequence (DNA): TGTGCCAGCAGCCGGGGGCCCAGGGGAAATGAAAAACTGTTTTTT. The encoded protein is CASSRGPRGNEKLFF.

This clonotype was seen at least ten times. The chain recombines TRBV29-1 with TRBJ2-1, with 12 bases aligning to TRBD2. There are 16 residues in the CDR3. V gave up 3 bases and J gave up 0 bases; unmatched junction bases: 3. Germline CDR1 reads SQVTM; CDR2 reads ANQGSEA. The CDR3 spells CSVEGLAGGSYNEQFF. DNA for the CDR3: TGCAGCGTTGAGGGACTAGCGGGCGGCTCCTACAATGAGCAGTTCTTC.

This clonotype was observed a handful of times. V is TRBV6-6 and J is TRBJ2-1; TRBD2 is a possible D gene (5 bases). V shed 5 bases and J shed 8 bases, with 22 bases lying between them. Per germline, CDR1 MNHNY and CDR2 SVGAGI (reference sequence). The CDR3 spans 16 residues. The CDR3: CASSLRGAIVLHEQFF. The CDR3 DNA follows: TGTGCCAGCAGTCTCCGGGGAGCGATCGTCCTACATGAGCAGTTCTTC.

Worth noting for this clonotype: Germline is not matched at one junction end, which may reflect a read error. This sequence joins TRBV4-2 and TRBJ2-2, with 15 bases lining up with TRBD2. Germline CDR1 and CDR2: LGHNA and YNFKEQ. This CDR3 is built from 17 residues. The DNA for the CDR3 is TGTGCCAGCAGCCAAGATCTGGGACTAGCGGGGGGAGGGGAGCGGTCTTTT. Translating gives CASSQDLGLAGGGERSF.

The table lists this clonotype with a few counts. V and J are TRBV10-3 and TRBJ2-5; 8 positions agree with TRBD2. This CDR3 has 15 residues. The V segment lost 2 bases and the J segment 3 bases; nucleotides outside the gene matches: 5. Germline lookup yields CDR1 ENHRY and CDR2 SYGVKD. CDR3 bases: TGTGCCATCAGTGAGGGATCGGGGGGGGAAGAGACCCAGTACTTC. Its protein product is CAISEGSGGEETQYF.

Comments on this clonotype: One base away lies a much larger clone, so this may be a sequencing read error. The chain has TRBV2 and TRBJ2-1; 10 nucleotides align to TRBD2. The DNA end favors TRBJ2-7, so the J call may be wrong. Looked up from germline, CDR1 is SNHLY and CDR2 is FYNNEI. The CDR3 contains 17 residues. The CDR3 is CASSEGRGLAVNNEQYF. DNA for the CDR3: TGTGCCAGCAGTGAAGGTCGCGGACTAGCGGTAAACAATGAGCAGTACTTC.

V is TRBV29-1 and J is TRBJ1-5; TRBD1 might be the D (5 bases). V was shortened by 7 bases and J by 5 bases, with 15 bases between the two germline ends. The CDR3 has 13 residues. CDR1 and CDR2 (germline): SQVTM, ANQGSEA. The CDR3 region is CSGAWGSHQPQHF. The CDR3 DNA reads as TGCAGCGGTGCTTGGGGGAGCCATCAGCCCCAGCATTTT.

This clonotype occurred many times. The V and J genes are TRBV20-1 and TRBJ2-1; no reliable D call. This CDR3 comprises 12 residues. V was shortened by 3 bases and J by 4 bases, with 7 bases between the two germline ends. The germline V gene has CDR1 DFQATT and CDR2 SNEGSKA (reference sequence). The CDR3 protein is CSARSWYNEQFF. DNA of the CDR3: TGCAGTGCTAGGAGTTGGTACAATGAGCAGTTCTTC.

This clonotype was detected ten times or more. The CDR3 DNA sequence: TGCAGTGCTAGAGTGAGGGGGCAGGGCTATGGCTACACCTTC. Residues: CSARVRGQGYGYTF. The chain links TRBV20-1 to TRBJ1-2; 7 bases line up with TRBD1. Germline V CDR1 and CDR2: DFQATT, SNEGSKA (reference sequence). The CDR3 covers 14 residues. Germline trimming cut 1 base from V and 4 bases from J; bases unmatched to any gene: 6.

A remark on this clonotype: This clone may be a read error of a much larger clone one base away. CDR3 sequence: CASSSTGETYNEQYF. The CDR3 DNA sequence: TGTGCCAGCAGCTCGACAGGAGAGACTTACAATGAGCAGTACTTC. The chain has TRBV7-8 and TRBJ2-5; a weak D match, TRBD1 (6 bases). Trimming took 4 bases from V and 11 from J, leaving 23 bases between them. CDR3 length: 15 amino acids. Germline CDR1 is SGHVS and CDR2 is FQNEAQ.

The chain employs TRBV6-1 and TRBJ1-4; tentatively, D is TRBD1 (5 bases). CDR3 size: 16 residues. V lost 0 bases to trimming and J lost 14 bases, with 22 bases between them. Germline V gene data show CDR1 as MNHNS and CDR2 as SASEGT. CDR3 nucleotides: TGTGCCAGCAGTGAAGCGCCGGGGCGGGTAGATAGAATTCTGTTTTTT. It specifies CASSEAPGRVDRILFF.

V usage is TRBV7-2 and J usage is TRBJ2-7, with 7 bases lining up with TRBD1. This CDR3 is built from 13 residues. Per the germline V gene, CDR1 is SGHTA and CDR2 is FQGNSA. The J segment lost 3 bases and the V segment lost 5 bases, leaving 4 bases of the junction unmatched. CDR3 DNA sequence: TGTGCCAGCAGCATGGGACAGATCTACGAGCAGTACTTC. This sequence encodes CASSMGQIYEQYF.

This clonotype was picked up many times. The V gene is TRBV25-1, the J gene TRBJ2-5, with no clear D. The V gene's germline CDR1 is MGHDK and CDR2 SYGVNS. The CDR3 is 10 residues long. V was pared by 7 bases and J by 4 bases, with 4 bases between. The CDR3 DNA reads TGTGCCAGCATCGGAGAGACCCAGTACTTC. Protein sequence: CASIGETQYF.

The rearrangement joins TRBV7-2 to TRBJ1-1, with D uncertain. The V end lost 1 base, the J end lost 10 bases, and 19 bases lay between the germline ends. This CDR3 region has 15 residues. CDR1 is SGHTA, CDR2 FQGNSA, per germline. The CDR3 sequence: CASSLVSRDPRGAFF. DNA of the CDR3: TGTGCCAGCAGCTTAGTCTCCCGTGATCCCCGGGGAGCTTTCTTT.

V is TRBV6-5 and J is TRBJ2-1; a weak D match, TRBD2 (5 bases). The assigned J gene may be wrong: the sequence end matches TRBJ2-7 better. The germline gives CDR1 MNHEY, CDR2 SVGAGI. The CDR3 totals 18 residues. CDR3 in DNA: TGTGCCAGCAGTTACCGAACCCAACCACTAGGTCCCCGACATGAGCAGTACTTC. Translating it yields CASSYRTQPLGPRHEQYF.

The rearrangement joins TRBV7-2 to TRBJ2-1; D possibly corresponds to TRBD2 (6 bases). With 2 bases removed from V and 5 bases from J, the gap between germline ends came to 10 bases. Germline CDR1 SGHTA, CDR2 FQGNSA. The CDR3 runs 14 residues. Here the CDR3 reads CASSLTLAHNEQFF. In nucleotides, the CDR3 is TGTGCCAGCAGCTTAACACTAGCCCACAATGAGCAGTTCTTC. Full variable domain (outside the CDR3, taken from reference TRBV7-2 and TRBJ2-1): GAGVSQSPSNKVTEKGKDVELRCDPISGHTALYWYRQSLGQGLEFLIYFQGNSAPDKSGLPSDRFSAERTGGSVSTLTIQRTQQEDSAVYLCASSLTLAHNEQFFGPGTRLTVL.

The V and J genes are TRBV12-3 or TRBV12-4 and TRBJ1-3; D is ambiguous. V was trimmed by 5 bases and J by 4 bases, leaving 9 bases between them. The CDR3 spans 13 residues. The CDR3 spells CASSAYEGNTIYF. The CDR3 nucleotides are TGTGCCAGCAGTGCCTACGAAGGAAACACCATATATTTT.

As for this clonotype: Just one base apart from a much larger clone, this may be a read error. The genes are TRBV20-1 and TRBJ2-4; D gene ambiguous. The end of the DNA is better explained by TRBJ2-5, so the J call may be wrong. Germline V gene sequence: CDR1 DFQATT, CDR2 SNEGSKA (reference sequence). CDR3 length equals 12 residues. In DNA, the CDR3 is TGCAGTGCTAGGCGGCAGCAAGAGACCCAGTACTTC. It specifies CSARRQQETQYF.

The gene calls are TRBV7-9 and TRBJ2-3; D might be TRBD2 (6 bases). The V gene's germline CDR1 is SEHNR and CDR2 FQNEAQ (reference sequence). V was trimmed by 0 bases and J by 3 bases, leaving 10 bases between them. The CDR3 is made up of 15 amino acids. The CDR3: CASSLAGTFTDTQYF. In DNA, the CDR3 is TGTGCCAGCAGCTTAGCGGGGACTTTTACAGATACGCAGTATTTT.

The chain has TRBV5-1 and TRBJ2-7; 7 bases are shared with TRBD2. The germline V gene has CDR1 SGHRS and CDR2 YFSETQ. The CDR3 consists of 17 residues. After removal of 1 base from V and 0 bases from J, the junction contained 10 bases not matched to a gene. The CDR3 bases are TGCGCCAGCAGCTTGCTTCCTCGGGAGGTAACCTCCTACGAGCAGTACTTC. Translated, it gives CASSLLPREVTSYEQYF.

This clonotype has a handful of counts. The genes are TRBV7-9 and TRBJ1-1, with 7 bases lining up with TRBD1. Unmatched junction bases numbered 11, after V lost 9 bases and J lost 7 bases. The germline CDR1 and CDR2 sequences are SEHNR and FQNEAQ (reference sequence). The CDR3 spans 13 residues. The CDR3 region has the DNA TGTGCCAGTAACCCGACAGGGTTCTATGAAGCTTTCTTT. This encodes CASNPTGFYEAFF. The variable domain in full, with the rest retrieved from reference TRBV7-9 and TRBJ1-1, is DTGVSQNPRHKITKRGQNVTFRCDPISEHNRLYWYRQTLGQGPEFLTYFQNEAQLEKSRLLSDRFSAERPKGSFSTLEIQRTEQGDSAMYLCASNPTGFYEAFFGQGTRLTVV.

This clonotype was recorded many times. The chain couples TRBV10-2 to TRBJ2-7; D uncertain. The CDR3 length is 11 residues. Germline CDR1 and CDR2: WSHSY and SAAADI. V was clipped by 8 bases and J by 1 base, with 6 bases between them. DNA of the CDR3: TGCGCCAGCGGCCCATCCTACGAGCAGTACTTC. It is translated as CASGPSYEQYF.

V and J are TRBV27 and TRBJ1-4, with TRBD1 as a possible D gene (5 bases). The CDR3 is 17 residues long. The germline V gene has CDR1 MNHEY and CDR2 SMNVEV (reference sequence). Trimming shortened V by 4 bases and J by 8 bases, and 23 bases separated the two germline ends. The CDR3 DNA reads as TGTGCCAGCAGTTCGACCCGTTCAGGGTGGGGCAACGAAAAACTGTTTTTT. It specifies CASSSTRSGWGNEKLFF. The whole variable domain, remainder taken from reference TRBV27 and TRBJ1-4, is EAQVTQNPRYLITVTGKKLTVTCSQNMNHEYMSWYRQDPGLGLRQIYYSMNVEVTDKGDVPEGYKVSRKEKRNFPLILESPSPNQTSLYFCASSSTRSGWGNEKLFFGSGTQLSVL.

This clonotype has just a few counts. The V gene is TRBV11-2, the J gene TRBJ2-3; unclear D gene. Trimming removed 5 bases from V and 1 base from J, with 16 bases in between. The CDR3 sequence is 16 residues long. CDR1 and CDR2 from the germline V gene are SGHAT and FQNNGV. The CDR3 sequence: CASSPAERFRTDTQYF. Here the CDR3 DNA reads TGTGCCAGCAGCCCGGCAGAACGGTTCCGCACAGATACGCAGTATTTT.

This clonotype was picked up a small number of times. The chain has TRBV20-1 and TRBJ2-5; 7 bases are a match to TRBD2. From germline, CDR1 is DFQATT and CDR2 SNEGSKA (reference sequence). The CDR3 loop spans 15 amino acids. The junction had 8 bases not matched to a gene; V was cut back by 0 bases and J by 4 bases. The CDR3 bases are TGCAGTGCTAGAGATGCCCTGACTAGCACAGAGACCCAGTACTTC. Amino acids: CSARDALTSTETQYF.

The V call is TRBV4-2, the J call TRBJ1-5; the D is unclear. Trimming removed 4 bases from V and 6 bases from J, with 16 bases in between. Germline assignment: CDR1 LGHNA and CDR2 YNFKEQ. The CDR3 extends over 15 amino acids. The CDR3 is CASSRLGGSRQPQHF. The CDR3 coding sequence is TGTGCCAGCAGCCGCCTGGGAGGGTCTCGTCAGCCCCAGCATTTT.

In its sample, this clonotype was seen many times. The J gene is TRBJ1-6, the V gene TRBV20-1; D is unclear. Trimming took 2 bases from V and 0 from J, leaving 8 bases between them. This CDR3 region has 15 residues. Looked up from germline, CDR1 is DFQATT and CDR2 is SNEGSKA (reference sequence). The CDR3 DNA is TGCAGTGCTAGACCTGGCAGCTCCTATAATTCACCCCTCCACTTT. This encodes CSARPGSSYNSPLHF.